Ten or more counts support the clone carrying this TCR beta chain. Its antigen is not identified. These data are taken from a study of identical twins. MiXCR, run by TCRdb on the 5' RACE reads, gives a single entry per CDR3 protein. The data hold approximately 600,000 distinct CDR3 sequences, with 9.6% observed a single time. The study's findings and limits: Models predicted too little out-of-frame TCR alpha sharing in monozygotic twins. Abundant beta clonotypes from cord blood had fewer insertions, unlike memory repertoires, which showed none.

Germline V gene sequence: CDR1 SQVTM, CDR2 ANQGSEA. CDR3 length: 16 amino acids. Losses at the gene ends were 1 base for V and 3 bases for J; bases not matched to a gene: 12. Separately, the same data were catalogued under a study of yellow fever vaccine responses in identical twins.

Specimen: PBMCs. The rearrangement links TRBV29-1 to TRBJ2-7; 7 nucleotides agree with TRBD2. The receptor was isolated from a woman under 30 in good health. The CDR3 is CSVEGRSGEGNYEQYF. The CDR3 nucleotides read TGCAGCGTTGAAGGACGATCCGGGGAGGGAAACTACGAGCAGTACTTC.